This T cell receptor (beta chain) was profiled in a study of blood T cell repertoires in COVID-19. About the research overall: Acute and convalescent COVID-19 samples came from the United States, Italy and Spain. From T cells, B-cell-depleted T cells, or PBMCs came the material, which was cDNA or gDNA.

This CDR3 comprises 17 residues. Germline CDR1 and CDR2: KGHDR and SFDVKD. V was clipped by 3 bases and J by 6 bases; unmatched bases: 10. Study processing details: Quantification of nucleated cells was approximated via reference gene primer amplification. Measured with immunoSEQ multiplex PCR; TCRdb has only the in-frame clones, and not every one. That table furnishes V, J and clone size, whereas the DNA furnished D and trimming. Among about 170,000 clones, around nine tenths were seen once, and the ten largest hold roughly 3.3%. This TCR came from a man between 65 and 80 years old with acute or convalescent COVID-19. This chain connects TRBV24-1 to TRBJ1-5; 10 nucleotides agree with TRBD1. The specimen was peripheral blood. The CDR3 here is CATSDTRDRGAGQPQHF. The CDR3 DNA sequence: TGTGCCACCAGTGATACCCGGGACAGGGGTGCCGGTCAGCCCCAGCATTTT.